This entry lists 2 T cell receptor beta chains sequenced from one sample in a study of blood T cell repertoires in COVID-19 (dated by TCRdb to the early 2020s). The library was obtained by the immunoSEQ multiplex PCR assay. TCRdb re-hosts the immuneACCESS table, in-frame sequences only. Its copies lack some clones; in the studies checked, an unresolved V gene accounts for under half of them, and the cause for the rest is not known. The sample table lists some 150,000 clones, about 86% of them with a count of one. The ten most abundant clones make up 1.5% to 1.9% of the sample. Sequenced sample: peripheral blood. These receptors were collected from a woman aged 55-75 years with acute or convalescent COVID-19.

The chain is built from TRBV20-1 and TRBJ1-2; a weak D match, TRBD1 (5 bases). This CDR3 spans 11 amino acids. Between the trimmed V and J ends, which lost 4 bases and 6 bases, there was a span of 9 bases. Germline-derived CDR1 and CDR2 are DFQATT and SNEGSKA (reference sequence). In DNA, the CDR3 is TGCAGTGCTAATCCGGGGGATGGCTACACCTTC. Residues: CSANPGDGYTF.

This clone has just a few counts. The chain employs TRBV2 and TRBJ2-3; TRBD2 aligns across 8 bases. The germline CDR1 and CDR2 sequences are SNHLY and FYNNEI. V lost 6 bases to trimming and J lost 2 bases; unmatched junction nucleotides: 10. There are 16 residues in the CDR3. The CDR3 here is CASSRRAGGHTDTQYF. CDR3 coding DNA: TGTGCCAGCAGCCGAAGGGCGGGGGGCCACACAGATACGCAGTATTTT.